This TCR beta chain was sequenced in a study of T cells after yellow fever vaccination. Overall study results and limits: Although the secondary response was weaker, it peaked faster, at day 5 versus 15.

5'RACE template switching added a universal primer site and UMIs to TCR cDNA. Via MiXCR, TCRdb re-called the 5' RACE reads, giving one row per CDR3 protein. The profile shows approximately 580,000 distinct CDR3 sequences, about a sixth of them singletons. With respect to this clonotype: Its antigen is undetermined.

This CDR3 contains 16 residues. The germline CDR1 and CDR2 sequences are SGHVS and FQNEAQ. The J segment lost 3 bases and the V segment lost 5 bases, leaving 5 bases of the junction unmatched. The V and J genes are TRBV7-8 and TRBJ2-2; TRBD2 aligns across 11 bases. The sequenced sample was PBMCs, obtained less than 6 days after the first yellow fever vaccination. The receptor's source is a man between 18 and 29 years old who received the YFV17D yellow fever vaccine. CDR3 in DNA: TGTGCCAGCAGCACCAGACTAGCGGGGTACACCGGGGAGCTGTTTTTT. Its protein is CASSTRLAGYTGELFF.